The 24 T cell receptor beta chains below all came from one sample that was sequenced in a study of response to subunit inactivated influenza vaccine. TCRdb reanalysed the RT-PCR reads using MiXCR and keeps one entry per CDR3 protein. The repertoire holds about half a million distinct CDR3 sequences, with approximately 9.9% as singletons. The sample consisted of PBMCs from blood, taken roughly 48 days after vaccination. These receptors were taken from a man over 45 who received an inactivated influenza vaccine.

Many counts were recorded for this clonotype. This rearrangement joins TRBV20-1 to TRBJ1-5, with 7 bases fitting TRBD1. The ends lost 3 bases at V and 7 bases at J; junction bases unmatched: 6. Germline V gene lookup returns CDR1 DFQATT and CDR2 SNEGSKA (reference sequence). There are 13 residues in the CDR3. CDR3 DNA: TGCAGTGCTAGCGCAGGGGGGTCGCAGCCCCAGCATTTT. This codes for CSASAGGSQPQHF.

V usage is TRBV7-8 and J usage is TRBJ2-1; 9 nucleotides line up with TRBD2. The CDR3 totals 16 residues. V was pared by 5 bases and J by 3 bases, with 8 bases of the junction left unmatched. The V gene's germline CDR1 is SGHVS and CDR2 FQNEAQ. The CDR3 is CASSPRLADYYNEQFF. CDR3 bases: TGTGCCAGCAGCCCAAGACTAGCGGATTACTACAATGAGCAGTTCTTC.

The V call is TRBV5-1, the J call TRBJ2-1; TRBD2 aligns across 12 bases. The junction had 11 bases not matched to a gene; V was cut back by 4 bases and J by 0 bases. Germline V gene sequence: CDR1 SGHRS, CDR2 YFSETQ. The length of the CDR3 is 19 residues. The CDR3 region is CASSEPGLAGTPSYNEQFF. The CDR3 nucleotides read TGCGCCAGCAGCGAACCGGGACTAGCGGGTACGCCCTCCTACAATGAGCAGTTCTTC.

This clonotype occurred a few times. This chain joins TRBV15 and TRBJ2-1, with a tentative D call TRBD2 (6 bases). Germline-derived CDR1 and CDR2 are LNHNV and YYDKDF (reference sequence). V was trimmed by 8 bases and J by 0 bases, leaving 14 bases between them. The CDR3 contains 15 residues. The CDR3 loop reads CATSREVNSYNEQFF. The CDR3 nucleotides are TGTGCCACCTCGAGGGAGGTGAACTCCTACAATGAGCAGTTCTTC.

This clonotype appeared many times. The rearrangement joins TRBV20-1 to TRBJ2-1; D uncertain. This CDR3 has 13 amino acids. The V gene's germline CDR1 is DFQATT and CDR2 SNEGSKA (reference sequence). V was shortened by 0 bases and J by 6 bases, with 9 bases between the two germline ends. As DNA, the CDR3 is TGCAGTGCTAGAGATCCAGGCCGCAATGAGCAGTTCTTC. This codes for CSARDPGRNEQFF.

This clonotype was seen at least ten times. The rearrangement joins TRBV10-3 to TRBJ2-7, with 9 bases lining up with TRBD1. CDR3 length equals 13 residues. J lost 5 bases, V lost 3 bases, and 2 bases had no gene match. CDR1 and CDR2 (germline): ENHRY, SYGVKD. This CDR3 is CAISEQGANEQYF. CDR3 sequence (DNA): TGTGCCATCAGTGAACAGGGGGCCAACGAGCAGTACTTC.

With regard to this clonotype: The junction shows a germline mismatch at one end, possibly a read error. The chain uses TRBV5-1 and TRBJ2-1; TRBD2 matches 9 bases. Per the germline V gene, CDR1 is SGHRS and CDR2 is YFSETQ. The CDR3 is made up of 15 amino acids. In DNA, the CDR3 is TGCGCCAGCAGCTTGGCTAGCGGGGACTACACTGAGCAGTTCTTC. Protein product: CASSLASGDYTEQFF.

This clonotype was seen only a few times. V and J are TRBV4-1 and TRBJ1-5; weak D call: TRBD1 (5 bases). The CDR3 consists of 15 residues. The V and J ends lost 0 bases and 2 bases respectively, with 8 bases between them. Looked up from germline, CDR1 is MGHRA and CDR2 is YSYEKL. The DNA for the CDR3 is TGCGCCAGCAGCCAAGAGGGACCGCGCAATCAGCCCCAGCATTTT. Amino acids: CASSQEGPRNQPQHF.

This clonotype was recorded a few times. V usage is TRBV20-1 and J usage is TRBJ2-1; no clear D gene. Germline lookup yields CDR1 DFQATT and CDR2 SNEGSKA (reference sequence). This CDR3 contains 13 residues. Trimming left V 3 bases short and J 3 bases short, with 9 bases between. This CDR3 is CSARESDYNEQFF. The CDR3 region has the DNA TGCAGTGCTAGGGAATCGGACTACAATGAGCAGTTCTTC.

The chain joins TRBV10-3 to TRBJ1-1, with D possibly TRBD1 on 5 matching bases. The germline V gene encodes CDR1 ENHRY and CDR2 SYGVKD. This CDR3 contains 15 residues. V lost 0 bases and J 0 bases, leaving 8 bases between the germline ends. CDR3 sequence (DNA): TGTGCCATCAGTGAGTCTGGGGCAGTGAACACTGAAGCTTTCTTT. This gives the protein CAISESGAVNTEAFF.

This clonotype was recorded a few times. This rearrangement joins TRBV10-3 to TRBJ2-3; no reliable D call. The CDR3 covers 16 residues. V dropped 8 bases and J dropped 3 bases, with 21 bases sitting between them. Germline V lookup: CDR1 ENHRY, CDR2 SYGVKD. The CDR3: CAIGYPPEYGTDTQYF. In DNA form, the CDR3 reads TGTGCCATCGGCTATCCCCCGGAGTATGGGACAGATACGCAGTATTTT.

This clonotype has ten or more counts. The rearrangement joins TRBV29-1 to TRBJ2-3, with 9 bases fitting TRBD2. The CDR3 sequence is 15 residues long. Germline-derived CDR1 and CDR2 are SQVTM and ANQGSEA. V lost 4 bases to trimming and J lost 4 bases; unmatched junction nucleotides: 9. CDR3: CSVVLAGSPSDTQYF. CDR3 bases: TGCAGCGTTGTCCTAGCGGGAAGTCCGTCAGATACGCAGTATTTT.

The chain has TRBV18 and TRBJ1-1, with D unresolved. The CDR3 length is 13 residues. Looked up from germline, CDR1 is KGHSH and CDR2 is LQKENI. Trimming took 3 bases from V and 3 from J, leaving 8 bases between them. CDR3 loop: CASSPSVDTEAFF. In nucleotides, the CDR3 is TGTGCCAGCTCACCTTCGGTCGACACTGAAGCTTTCTTT.

This clonotype was seen ten or more times. The genes are TRBV29-1 and TRBJ2-7; D is uncertain. The V and J ends lost 5 bases and 2 bases respectively, with 10 bases between them. The CDR3 has 12 residues. Germline CDR1 reads SQVTM; CDR2 reads ANQGSEA. Here the CDR3 DNA reads TGCAGCGTTTCCGACTTAGCCTACGAGCAGTACTTC. Translated: CSVSDLAYEQYF.

Ten or more counts support this clonotype. The V and J genes are TRBV29-1 and TRBJ2-3; tentative D call: TRBD1 (6 bases). The ends were cut back, 3 bases at V and 6 bases at J, with 13 bases in the middle. This CDR3 has 13 residues. Germline CDR1 is SQVTM and CDR2 is ANQGSEA. For the CDR3, the DNA is TGCAGCGTTGAGGGGGCCCTAGACGATACGCAGTATTTT. This translates into CSVEGALDDTQYF.

The chain carries TRBV5-1 and TRBJ1-2, with TRBD1 matching 9 bases. V was pared by 1 base and J by 2 bases, with 9 bases of the junction left unmatched. Per germline, CDR1 SGHRS and CDR2 YFSETQ. There are 17 residues in the CDR3. DNA of the CDR3: TGCGCCAGCAGCTTGCCCGGGACAGGGACACGAAACTATGGCTACACCTTC. Protein product: CASSLPGTGTRNYGYTF.

The gene calls are TRBV6-1 and TRBJ2-7; 10 bases align to TRBD1. CDR3 length: 14 residues. V shed 3 bases, J shed 6 bases, and the junction held 5 bases outside the gene matches. The V gene's germline CDR1 is MNHNS and CDR2 SASEGT. The CDR3 loop is CASSDRDRGVEQYF. CDR3 bases: TGTGCCAGCAGTGACCGGGACAGGGGCGTCGAGCAGTACTTC.

This clonotype showed up just a few times. The genes are TRBV6-2 or TRBV6-3 and TRBJ1-5, with D possibly TRBD1 on 5 matching bases. CDR1 and CDR2 from the germline V gene are MNHEY and SVGEGT. With 6 bases removed from V and 0 bases from J, the gap between germline ends came to 21 bases. The CDR3 consists of 18 residues. The CDR3 coding sequence is TGTGCCAGCAGAAATGGCCTTCCAGGGCCCTATAGCAATCAGCCCCAGCATTTT. This codes for CASRNGLPGPYSNQPQHF.

This clonotype was found a few times. The V and J genes are TRBV12-3 or TRBV12-4 and TRBJ2-1; TRBD1 matches at 10 bases. Unmatched junction bases numbered 5, after V lost 6 bases and J lost 3 bases. This CDR3 comprises 15 residues. CDR3 nucleotides: TGTGCCAGCAGCCACGGACAGGGGGACTACAATGAGCAGTTCTTC. Encoded protein: CASSHGQGDYNEQFF.

This clonotype was counted only a few times. This chain joins TRBV7-9 and TRBJ2-5; 8 nucleotides align to TRBD1. The CDR3 is 16 residues long. CDR1 and CDR2 (germline): SEHNR, FQNEAQ (reference sequence). The ends lost 5 bases at V and 5 bases at J; junction bases unmatched: 13. DNA for the CDR3: TGTGCCAGCAGCCTCGTTTTCGGACAGGGTGGTGAGACCCAGTACTTC. Translating it yields CASSLVFGQGGETQYF.

This clonotype was seen repeatedly, ten times or more. DNA for the CDR3: TGTGCCAGCAGCTTCTCTTCGGGAGTAGCCAAAAACATTCAGTACTTC. Encoded protein: CASSFSSGVAKNIQYF. The V call is TRBV7-3, the J call TRBJ2-4; perhaps TRBD2 as D (6 bases). In germline, CDR1 is SGHTA, CDR2 FQGTGA. V shed 3 bases and J shed 0 bases, with 12 bases lying between them. The CDR3 spans 16 residues.

This clonotype came up many times. This chain uses TRBV5-1 with TRBJ1-2, with D possibly TRBD1 on 6 matching bases. Between the trimmed V and J ends, which lost 2 bases and 8 bases, there was a span of 13 bases. The CDR3 totals 13 residues. The germline CDR1 and CDR2 sequences are SGHRS and YFSETQ. The CDR3 is CASSFGQLEGYTF. The CDR3 DNA sequence: TGCGCCAGCAGCTTCGGACAGTTGGAAGGCTACACCTTC.

This clonotype was found many times. The chain joins TRBV6-4 to TRBJ2-5, with unresolved D. V was cut by 4 bases and J by 0 bases, with 12 bases left in between. Germline V gene data show CDR1 as MRHNA and CDR2 as SNTAGT. The length of the CDR3 is 15 residues. The CDR3 spells CASSGTTVYQETQYF. The CDR3 coding sequence is TGTGCCAGCAGTGGTACAACAGTGTACCAAGAGACCCAGTACTTC.

The gene calls are TRBV20-1 and TRBJ2-7; possible D gene TRBD2, 6 bases. Between the trimmed V and J ends, which lost 5 bases and 0 bases, there was a span of 8 bases. Germline V gene sequence: CDR1 DFQATT, CDR2 SNEGSKA (reference sequence). There are 12 residues in the CDR3. CDR3 sequence (DNA): TGCAGTGCTCGGGAGTTCTCCTACGAGCAGTACTTC. It codes for CSAREFSYEQYF.